This T cell receptor beta chain comes out of a study of lymphopenia after photon versus proton radiotherapy. Findings and caveats of the study: Photon-treated patients lost naive T cells and TCR diversity; proton-treated stayed stable. Oligoclonal CD8+ Temra expansion after nadir drove photon patients' diversity drop.

The repertoire was sequenced with immunoSEQ multiplex PCR; TCRdb's copy has only in-frame clones and lacks some. The sample contains under 35,000 clones, nearly 85% of which appear only once. This clone was found once. What it recognizes is unknown. Trimming removed 5 bases from V and 1 base from J; junction bases left unmatched: 2. The CDR3 extends over 14 amino acids. CDR1 MNHNS and CDR2 SASEGT come from the germline V gene. The chain has TRBV6-1 and TRBJ2-3; 8 nucleotides match TRBD2. The source material was peripheral blood, sampled from a patient treated with proton-based radiotherapy. The TCR was taken from a woman in her seventies with pancreatic cancer. For the CDR3, the DNA is TGTGCCAGCAGTCGAGCGGGGGGCACAGATACGCAGTATTTT. The encoded protein is CASSRAGGTDTQYF.